This TCR beta chain was profiled in a study of Ad26.COV2.S vaccination and SARS-CoV-2 variants. Study at large: A COV1001 Ad26.COV2.S trial-arm participant provided the sample.

Clones were read by immunoSEQ multiplex PCR, and TCRdb kept only the in-frame ones, dropping some. Of 200,000 to 250,000 clones in the sample, around 87% were seen once. Concerning this clone: Its antigen is as yet unknown.

Findings and caveats of the study: Placebo and vaccine recipients had non-spike TCR breadth that was similar. Higher spike-specific TCR breadth was found in vaccine recipients than in placebo recipients.

CDR3 length: 13 amino acids. Trimming cost V 1 base and J 6 bases, with 6 bases left between them. Germline loops: CDR1 LGHDT, CDR2 YNNKEL (reference sequence). Documented treatment: about 20 received Ad26.COV2.S at low or high dose, single or two shots; a few received placebo; per-sample allocation not given. Sampling occurred on day 63 after the first vaccine or placebo injection. The administered vaccine (an Ad26 vector) expressed Wuhan-strain SARS-CoV-2 spike. V gene TRBV3-1 (or the pseudogene TRBV3-2) combines with J gene TRBJ2-2; D ambiguous. The sequences come from peripheral blood, collected in a trial of Ad26.COV2.S vaccine versus placebo. This receptor was obtained from a person aged 18-60 years who received the Ad26.COV2.S COVID-19 vaccine or a placebo. The CDR3 reads CASSQVSPGELFF. The CDR3 bases are TGTGCCAGCAGCCAAGTATCACCCGGGGAGCTGTTTTTT.